The T cell receptor beta chain described here comes from a study of memory CD4+ T cells and cytomegalovirus serostatus. Single viable CD3+CD4+CD8-CD45RO+ cells were sorted as the memory CD4+ T cells. The CDR3 contains 15 residues. V lost 0 bases and J lost 2, with 11 bases in between. Per the germline V gene, CDR1 is SGHRS and CDR2 is YFSETQ. Repertoires were generated with immunoSEQ multiplex PCR, while TCRdb's copy carries only in-frame clones and drops some. The sample consists of 45,000 to 60,000 clones, around 83% of them appearing once. The specimen was memory CD4+ T cells from blood. The V gene is TRBV5-1, the J gene TRBJ1-2; no definite D call. This sequence was found in an adult in good health and CMV-seropositive. The CDR3 coding sequence is TGCGCCAGCAGCTTGGAGGCAGGACCGAACTATGGCTACACCTTC. Amino acid sequence: CASSLEAGPNYGYTF.